This T cell receptor (beta chain) was profiled in a study of shared clonotypes between healthy human individuals. Turning to the study itself: Aged 18 to 49, the donors were two women and three men. Study-level results: Richness estimates generally favored naive over memory subsets.

As regards this clone: What it recognizes is unknown.

Germline CDR1 reads MDHEN; CDR2 reads SYDVKM. The germline V and J ends were trimmed by 6 bases and 2 bases, with 10 bases remaining between them. This CDR3 has 13 residues. Deep was the level used in running the assay. Using immunoSEQ multiplex PCR, the repertoire was profiled, and TCRdb retains in-frame clones only, with some absent. The sample carries 2 million to 2.5 million clones, 85% to 95% recorded once. The rearrangement joins TRBV28 to TRBJ1-2; tentatively, D is TRBD1 (6 bases). This clonotype was sampled from a man between 18 and 35 years old in good health. Some clones in this sample may be carry-over from other donors' samples. Sequenced sample: naive CD4+ T cells from PBMCs. Subset meaning: CD45RA+ positively selected. The CDR3 spells CASRVDSNYGYTF. The CDR3, as DNA: TGTGCCAGCAGGGTGGACAGCAACTATGGCTACACCTTC.